Listed below are T cell receptor beta chains from one sample, sequenced in a study of spatial heterogeneity in lung cancer. TCRdb processed the 5' RACE reads anew with MiXCR; each CDR3 protein has one entry. This table has 13,000 or so distinct CDR3 sequences, around 5.6% appearing once. The material sequenced was lung tumor tissue, taken at surgery. All receptors derive from a female donor with early-stage non-small cell lung cancer. The CDR3 runs from the conserved cysteine through the conserved F or W. Fields, in order: CDR3 length, V gene, D gene, CDR3 protein. D genes are given only for firm matches.

len: 15; v_gene: TRBV11-2; d_gene: NA; CDR3aa: CASSLEGVNTGELFF
len: 17; v_gene: TRBV5-1; d_gene: TRBD2; CDR3aa: CASRGTLIAGELYEQYF
len: 13; v_gene: TRBV28; d_gene: NA; CDR3aa: CASSLFAPYEQYF
len: 15; v_gene: TRBV5-4; d_gene: NA; CDR3aa: CASSYLGRIEETQYF
len: 13; v_gene: TRBV7-2; d_gene: NA; CDR3aa: CASSLWKTREQYF
len: 19; v_gene: TRBV6-2/TRBV6-3; d_gene: NA; CDR3aa: CASSYPIPRTDYSNQPQHF
len: 17; v_gene: TRBV3-1; d_gene: NA; CDR3aa: CASSQGPGRNANQPQHF
len: 18; v_gene: TRBV2; d_gene: TRBD2; CDR3aa: CASSFVGLAGLNTGELFF
len: 15; v_gene: TRBV12-3/TRBV12-4; d_gene: TRBD2; CDR3aa: CASSYKRGELETQYF
len: 15; v_gene: TRBV5-6; d_gene: NA; CDR3aa: CASSSLDKPTNEQYF
len: 16; v_gene: TRBV20-1; d_gene: TRBD2; CDR3aa: CSARDRLAGNTGELFF
len: 17; v_gene: TRBV27; d_gene: TRBD1; CDR3aa: CASSLLGTGRSNTEAFF